The T cell receptor beta chain described here comes from a study of vaccination and CD4 T cells after COVID-19. Study information: In the convalescent group, nasal swab PCR was SARS-CoV-2 positive; roughly nine cases were mild and one severe. General study points: From a median of about 20 to 40, SARS-CoV-2-reactive clonotypes increased, though not significantly.

This clonotype was seen a handful of times. Its target is unknown. Germline V lookup: CDR1 SEHNR, CDR2 FQNEAQ (reference sequence). J lost 4 bases, V lost 7 bases, and 10 bases had no gene match. This CDR3 is 15 amino acids long. Researchers used the Oncomine TCR Beta short-read assay to sequence DNA from cultured CD4+ T cells. In TCRdb, the PCR reads were re-called with MiXCR into one record per CDR3 protein. The table records fewer than 7,500 distinct CDR3 sequences, around 18% of them present only once. The sample's treatment: roughly ten-day PBMC culture with coronavirus spike peptide pools or control peptides (ViraFEST assay).

The source of this sequence is a human donor who had recovered from COVID-19. Input material: CD4+ T cells from blood, cultured in vitro. The chain recombines TRBV7-9 with TRBJ1-1, with 9 bases lining up with TRBD1. CDR3 residues: CASNDLGQGATEAFF. CDR3 DNA: TGTGCCAGCAACGATTTGGGACAGGGAGCCACTGAAGCTTTCTTT.